Sequencing of this T cell receptor (beta chain) was carried out in a study of T cell responses to AZD1222 COVID-19 vaccine. Study-level points and caveats: A mostly white British donor set with more females was recruited, and clonal diversity was possibly underestimated. Repertoires were sampled only after the peak T cell response.

The protocol was immunoSEQ multiplex PCR, while the TCRdb copy is restricted to in-frame clones and leaves out a portion. The table has 80,000 to 90,000 clones, 92% seen once. Concerning this clone itself: Its target is not known.

The germline gives CDR1 LGHNA, CDR2 YNFKEQ. This CDR3 comprises 13 residues. The ends were cut back, 6 bases at V and 6 bases at J, with 11 bases in the middle. Here the sequenced sample was peripheral blood, taken on day 0 of AZD1222 vaccination. The clonotype was recovered from an adult in good health. V and J are TRBV4-2 and TRBJ2-2; possibly TRBD1 for D (6 bases). The CDR3 nucleotides read TGTGCCAGCAGATCAGGGGTCGCCGGGGAGCTGTTTTTT. Amino acids: CASRSGVAGELFF.